These 27 T cell receptor beta chains originate from one sample sequenced in a study of blood T cell repertoires in COVID-19. This table comes from immunoSEQ multiplex PCR, and its TCRdb copy is limited to in-frame clones, with some not included. The sample consists of a few hundred thousand clones, 80% to 90% of them appearing once. Source material: peripheral blood. The receptor set was obtained from an elderly woman with active or convalescent COVID-19.

The chain uses TRBV19 and TRBJ2-5; no reliable D call. The CDR3 spans 13 residues. V gave up 6 bases and J gave up 2 bases, with 10 bases separating them. Germline V lookup: CDR1 LNHDA, CDR2 SQIVND (reference sequence). The CDR3 loop is CASSRSYQETQYF. Written as DNA, the CDR3 is TGTGCCAGTAGCCGGAGCTATCAAGAGACCCAGTACTTC.

The chain carries TRBV6-5 and TRBJ1-5, with 9 bases fitting TRBD1. Germline V gene sequence: CDR1 MNHEY, CDR2 SVGAGI. The CDR3 extends over 15 amino acids. V trimming: 7 bases; J trimming: 6 bases; junction bases outside the gene matches: 10. The DNA of the CDR3 is TGTGCCAGCATAACCACAGGGGGCGCCGGTCAGCCCCAGCATTTT. Translated, it gives CASITTGGAGQPQHF.

The V call is TRBV14, the J call TRBJ1-4; 9 nucleotides line up with TRBD1. This CDR3 has 13 amino acids. From germline, CDR1 is SGHDN and CDR2 FVKESK. Trimming cost V 5 bases and J 8 bases; bases outside gene matches: 3. CDR3 region: CASSRGQGEKLFF. CDR3 DNA sequence: TGTGCCAGCAGCAGAGGACAGGGGGAAAAACTGTTTTTT.

V usage is TRBV9 and J usage is TRBJ2-3, with a tentative D call TRBD1 (7 bases). Germline V gives CDR1 SGDLS, CDR2 YYNGEE. V lost 0 bases, J lost 6 bases, and 20 bases lay in between. This CDR3 comprises 17 residues. CDR3 bases: TGTGCCAGCAGCGTAGGGGGGACAGTGTCGGGGAGGGATACGCAGTATTTT. This sequence encodes CASSVGGTVSGRDTQYF.

This clone showed up just once. This sequence joins TRBV5-3 and TRBJ2-1; 10 positions match TRBD2. TRBV5-3 is known as an ORF, though its function is uncertain. The trim removed 1 base at V and 3 bases at J, leaving 7 bases unmatched. This CDR3 spans 17 amino acids. CDR3: CARSLSILAGNYNEQFF. The CDR3, as DNA: TGTGCCAGAAGCTTGAGTATACTAGCGGGGAACTACAATGAGCAGTTCTTC.

CDR3 amino acids: CASSLSPGQGVEQFF. The CDR3 bases are TGTGCCAGCAGCTTATCACCGGGACAGGGGGTTGAGCAGTTCTTC. V usage is TRBV7-2 and J usage is TRBJ2-1; 11 bases align to TRBD1. CDR3 length: 15 residues. Germline CDR1 and CDR2: SGHTA and FQGNSA. V gave up 2 bases and J gave up 9 bases; unmatched junction bases: 6.

The CDR3 DNA sequence: TGTGCCAGCTCTCTGGACAGGGTTAGCGAGCAGTACTTC. Translation: CASSLDRVSEQYF. The chain combines TRBV18 with TRBJ2-7; 8 bases are shared with TRBD1. With V trimmed by 6 bases and J by 6 bases, 7 bases remained unmatched. CDR1 and CDR2 (germline): KGHSH, LQKENI. This CDR3 comprises 13 residues.

The chain has TRBV6-4 and TRBJ2-1, with 8 positions matching TRBD2. V shed 2 bases, J shed 9 bases, and the junction held 6 bases outside the gene matches. The length of the CDR3 is 14 residues. Looked up from germline, CDR1 is MRHNA and CDR2 is SNTAGT. CDR3: CASSDEAGASEQFF. For the CDR3, the DNA is TGTGCCAGCAGTGACGAAGCGGGGGCAAGTGAGCAGTTCTTC.

The chain carries TRBV29-1 and TRBJ2-1; TRBD2 matches 11 bases. Per the germline V gene, CDR1 is SQVTM and CDR2 is ANQGSEA. The CDR3 is 15 residues long. The J segment lost 5 bases and the V segment lost 3 bases, leaving 6 bases of the junction unmatched. The CDR3 reads CSVEVIAGGDNEQFF. The CDR3 nucleotides are TGCAGCGTTGAGGTAATAGCGGGAGGGGACAATGAGCAGTTCTTC.

This chain links TRBV5-6 with TRBJ1-4; D may be TRBD1 (6 bases). Trimming shortened V by 0 bases and J by 7 bases, and 10 bases separated the two germline ends. The CDR3 spans 14 residues. Germline CDR1 SGHDT, CDR2 YYEEEE. CDR3 protein: CASSLAGVAEKLFF. Here the CDR3 DNA reads TGTGCCAGCAGCTTGGCAGGGGTGGCTGAAAAACTGTTTTTT.

The rearrangement uses TRBV4-3 and TRBJ1-4; TRBD1 matches 9 bases. The V gene end was trimmed by 0 bases and the J gene end by 3 bases; junction bases not matched to a gene: 2. This CDR3 spans 16 amino acids. CDR1 and CDR2 (germline): LGHNA, YSLEER. CDR3 amino acids: CASSQEWDRANEKLFF. The CDR3 DNA reads TGCGCCAGCAGCCAAGAGTGGGACAGGGCTAATGAAAAACTGTTTTTT.

In this sample, this clone turned up once. The V and J genes are TRBV28 and TRBJ1-3, with 7 nucleotides matching TRBD1. The CDR3 totals 20 residues. CDR1 is MDHEN, CDR2 SYDVKM, per germline. The ends lost 5 bases at V and 0 bases at J; junction bases unmatched: 19. CDR3 sequence reads: CASSGTARSELIHSGNTIYF. Written as DNA, the CDR3 is TGTGCCAGCAGTGGGACAGCGCGCTCCGAATTAATCCACTCTGGAAACACCATATATTTT. Based on the CDR3 plus reference TRBV28 and TRBJ1-3, the full variable domain is DVKVTQSSRYLVKRTGEKVFLECVQDMDHENMFWYRQDPGLGLRLIYFSYDVKMKEKGDIPEGYSVSREKKERFSLILESASTNQTSMYLCASSGTARSELIHSGNTIYFGEGSWLTVV.

The CDR3 loop reads CASTGQGQETQYF. CDR3 sequence (DNA): TGTGCCAGCACAGGACAGGGGCAAGAGACCCAGTACTTC. The chain uses TRBV18 and TRBJ2-5, with 9 bases that match TRBD1. The CDR3 is 13 amino acids. Germline CDR1 is KGHSH and CDR2 is LQKENI. V shed 8 bases, J shed 2 bases, and the junction held 3 bases outside the gene matches.

CDR3 in amino acids: CASSSSGSSYNEQFF. For the CDR3, the DNA is TGCGCCAGCAGCTCAAGCGGGAGCTCCTACAATGAGCAGTTCTTC. The chain is built from TRBV4-3 and TRBJ2-1, with 8 bases that match TRBD2. This CDR3 has 15 amino acids. Trimming cost V 5 bases and J 0 bases; bases outside gene matches: 3. The germline gives CDR1 LGHNA, CDR2 YSLEER.

The genes are TRBV6-5 and TRBJ2-2; a possible D gene is TRBD1 (5 bases). CDR1 and CDR2 from the germline V gene are MNHEY and SVGAGI. The CDR3 length is 15 residues. Trimming stripped 7 bases from V and 4 bases from J, with 16 bases between. The CDR3 region is CASTPGSQGTGELFF. CDR3 bases: TGTGCCAGCACCCCAGGAAGCCAGGGCACCGGGGAGCTGTTTTTT.

The J gene is TRBJ2-5, the V gene TRBV3-1 (or the pseudogene TRBV3-2); 9 positions agree with TRBD2. The V segment lost 4 bases and the J segment 2 bases; nucleotides outside the gene matches: 5. This CDR3 spans 15 amino acids. The germline gives CDR1 LGHDT, CDR2 YNNKEL (reference sequence). The CDR3, as DNA: TGTGCCAGCAGCCTAAGCAGCGGGAGGCAAGAGACCCAGTACTTC. This encodes CASSLSSGRQETQYF.

V gene TRBV2 combines with J gene TRBJ2-2; weak D call: TRBD2 (5 bases). The CDR3 consists of 14 residues. The germline gives CDR1 SNHLY, CDR2 FYNNEI. V gave up 8 bases and J gave up 3 bases, with 13 bases separating them. The CDR3 nucleotides are TGTGCCAGCGGGGAAACTAGGCACACCGGGGAGCTGTTTTTT. It translates to CASGETRHTGELFF.

The sample holds a few counts of this clone. V and J are TRBV7-3 and TRBJ1-6; possible D gene TRBD1, 6 bases. CDR3 length: 15 amino acids. V lost 2 bases and J lost 10, with 15 bases in between. Germline V lookup: CDR1 SGHTA, CDR2 FQGTGA. CDR3 protein: CASSLRGGTGSPLHF. The CDR3 DNA sequence: TGTGCCAGCAGCTTACGTGGGGGCACGGGGTCACCCCTCCACTTT. Full variable domain (rest looked up from reference TRBV7-3 and TRBJ1-6): GAGVSQTPSNKVTEKGKYVELRCDPISGHTALYWYRQSLGQGPEFLIYFQGTGAADDSGLPNDRFFAVRPEGSVSTLKIQRTERGDSAVYLCASSLRGGTGSPLHFGNGTRLTVT.

V gene TRBV10-3 combines with J gene TRBJ1-1, with no clear D. Per the germline V gene, CDR1 is ENHRY and CDR2 is SYGVKD. Deletions cut 5 bases from V and 8 bases from J, with 15 bases between. The CDR3 runs to 13 residues. For the CDR3, the DNA is TGTGCCATCAGTCATACGACGGGAATCGAAGCTTTCTTT. This translates into CAISHTTGIEAFF.

The rearrangement joins TRBV2 to TRBJ1-6, with 7 bases lining up with TRBD1. V shed 5 bases, J shed 5 bases, and the junction held 6 bases outside the gene matches. The CDR3 extends over 15 amino acids. CDR1 and CDR2 from the germline V gene are SNHLY and FYNNEI. The CDR3: CASSLGTAHNSPLHF. The CDR3 bases are TGTGCCAGCAGTTTAGGGACAGCTCATAATTCACCCCTCCACTTT.

The V and J genes are TRBV7-2 and TRBJ1-5, with D tentatively TRBD1 (6 bases). The V and J ends lost 5 bases and 3 bases respectively, with 17 bases between them. Germline assignment: CDR1 SGHTA and CDR2 FQGNSA. This CDR3 spans 16 amino acids. In DNA form, the CDR3 reads TGTGCCAGCAGCCCAAGGGGAGGGGGTTTCAATCAGCCCCAGCATTTT. Its protein is CASSPRGGGFNQPQHF. The full variable domain, its missing parts supplied by reference TRBV7-2 and TRBJ1-5, is GAGVSQSPSNKVTEKGKDVELRCDPISGHTALYWYRQSLGQGLEFLIYFQGNSAPDKSGLPSDRFSAERTGGSVSTLTIQRTQQEDSAVYLCASSPRGGGFNQPQHFGDGTRLSIL.

V is TRBV15 and J is TRBJ2-7; D uncertain. V was cut by 1 base and J by 4 bases, with 8 bases left in between. The CDR3 consists of 13 residues. Germline-derived CDR1 and CDR2 are LNHNV and YYDKDF (reference sequence). The CDR3 nucleotides read TGTGCCACCAGCAGAGGGGCCGCGTACGAGCAGTACTTC. Protein sequence: CATSRGAAYEQYF.

The rearrangement uses TRBV5-1 and TRBJ2-1, with D possibly matching TRBD1 (6 bases). V was pared by 4 bases and J by 4 bases, with 9 bases between. Germline V gene data show CDR1 as SGHRS and CDR2 as YFSETQ. The CDR3 runs to 13 residues. CDR3 region: CASSAGQYNEQFF. DNA of the CDR3: TGCGCCAGCAGCGCCGGACAGTACAATGAGCAGTTCTTC.

This clone was detected only once. This chain connects TRBV7-2 to TRBJ1-3, with TRBD1 matching 9 bases. V shed 2 bases and J 6 bases; nucleotides not matched to a gene: 5. This CDR3 region has 15 residues. Germline values: CDR1 SGHTA, CDR2 FQGNSA. CDR3 DNA sequence: TGTGCCAGCAGCTTATATCGGACAGGGGTAAACACCATATATTTT. It encodes CASSLYRTGVNTIYF. The full variable domain, rest sourced from reference TRBV7-2 and TRBJ1-3, is GAGVSQSPSNKVTEKGKDVELRCDPISGHTALYWYRQSLGQGLEFLIYFQGNSAPDKSGLPSDRFSAERTGGSVSTLTIQRTQQEDSAVYLCASSLYRTGVNTIYFGEGSWLTVV.

This chain joins TRBV7-3 and TRBJ2-7; the D gene is possibly TRBD2 (6 bases). This CDR3 spans 15 amino acids. CDR1 is SGHTA, CDR2 FQGTGA, per germline. V gave up 1 base and J gave up 0 bases, with 10 bases separating them. The CDR3 DNA reads TGTGCCAGCAGCTTAAGGGGCGGGAACTCCTACGAGCAGTACTTC. This translates into CASSLRGGNSYEQYF. Full variable domain (rest looked up from reference TRBV7-3 and TRBJ2-7): GAGVSQTPSNKVTEKGKYVELRCDPISGHTALYWYRQSLGQGPEFLIYFQGTGAADDSGLPNDRFFAVRPEGSVSTLKIQRTERGDSAVYLCASSLRGGNSYEQYFGPGTRLTVT.

J is TRBJ2-1 and V is TRBV11-3; 7 positions match TRBD1. This CDR3 contains 15 residues. Germline-derived CDR1 and CDR2 are SGHNT and YENEEA. Losses at the gene ends were 5 bases for V and 1 base for J; bases not matched to a gene: 5. As DNA, the CDR3 is TGTGCCAGCAGCCCCGGGACAGCTTCCTACAATGAGCAGTTCTTC. Encoded protein: CASSPGTASYNEQFF.

The chain combines TRBV5-1 with TRBJ2-5; TRBD2 aligns across 11 bases. Germline V gene lookup returns CDR1 SGHRS and CDR2 YFSETQ. V was clipped by 2 bases and J by 4 bases; unmatched bases: 1. This CDR3 has 14 amino acids. The CDR3 protein is CASSFTSGRETQYF. As DNA, the CDR3 is TGCGCCAGCAGCTTTACTAGCGGGAGAGAGACCCAGTACTTC.